The T cell receptor (beta chain) described here comes from a study of shared clonotypes between healthy human individuals. In the case of this clone: What it recognizes is unknown.

Study-wide results and caveats: Estimated clonotype richness was generally higher in naive than memory subsets.

Trimming took off 2 bases at V and 0 bases at J, with 10 bases between the two ends. There are 15 residues in the CDR3. Per germline, CDR1 MDHEN and CDR2 SYDVKM. This table comes from immunoSEQ multiplex PCR, and its TCRdb copy is limited to in-frame clones, with some not included. Of about 600,000 clones listed, about 97% are singletons. This TCR was recovered from a woman aged 25 to 39 in good health. Sequencing used naive CD4+ T cells sorted from blood. Subset denoted: CD45RA+ positively selected. V is TRBV28 and J is TRBJ1-2; no definite D call. The CDR3 sequence is CASSLGSEANYGYTF. CDR3 sequence (DNA): TGTGCCAGCAGTTTAGGGTCAGAAGCTAACTATGGCTACACCTTC.